These 25 T cell receptor beta chains came from one sample sequenced in a study of control samples from healthy donors and cancer patients. The method was immunoSEQ multiplex PCR; TCRdb's version includes in-frame clones alone and lacks a portion of them. The sample carries about 130,000 clones, around 94% recorded once. Specimen: PBMCs. Receptors originate from an elderly man with head and neck cancer.

This clone appeared once. The chain combines TRBV5-1 with TRBJ1-2; D call uncertain. V gave up 4 bases and J gave up 4 bases, with 20 bases separating them. The V gene's germline CDR1 is SGHRS and CDR2 YFSETQ. CDR3 length: 16 residues. DNA for the CDR3: TGCGCCAGCAGCCCCGAAAATGGCCGGAGATTCTATGGCTACACCTTC. As protein: CASSPENGRRFYGYTF.

V is TRBV24-1 and J is TRBJ1-5; possible D gene TRBD1, 5 bases. The V gene's germline CDR1 is KGHDR and CDR2 SFDVKD. V was trimmed by 5 bases and J by 3 bases, leaving 7 bases between them. The CDR3 is 13 residues long. CDR3 in DNA: TGTGCCACCAGTGCAGGGAACAATCAGCCCCAGCATTTT. Its protein is CATSAGNNQPQHF.

The V call is TRBV5-1, the J call TRBJ2-2; D possibly corresponds to TRBD2 (6 bases). The germline V gene has CDR1 SGHRS and CDR2 YFSETQ. V was pared by 4 bases and J by 4 bases, with 11 bases between. The CDR3 runs to 14 residues. The CDR3 is CASSRGGRTGELFF. CDR3 in DNA: TGCGCCAGCAGCCGCGGAGGGCGCACCGGGGAGCTGTTTTTT.

The chain is built from TRBV9 and TRBJ2-3; D gene ambiguous. Germline V gene lookup returns CDR1 SGDLS and CDR2 YYNGEE. This CDR3 has 17 amino acids. Trimming took off 4 bases at V and 0 bases at J, with 18 bases between the two ends. The CDR3 DNA is TGTGCCAGCAGCCCCACCCTGATCTCAACTAGCACAGATACGCAGTATTTT. This translates into CASSPTLISTSTDTQYF. The full variable domain, with the rest looked up from reference TRBV9 and TRBJ2-3, is DSGVTQTPKHLITATGQRVTLRCSPRSGDLSVYWYQQSLDQGLQFLIQYYNGEERAKGNILERFSAQQFPDLHSELNLSSLELGDSALYFCASSPTLISTSTDTQYFGPGTRLTVL.

The rearrangement joins TRBV28 to TRBJ1-5; 11 bases match TRBD1. In germline, CDR1 is MDHEN, CDR2 SYDVKM. Trimming cost V 11 bases and J 4 bases; bases outside gene matches: 10. The CDR3 length is 15 residues. Here the CDR3 DNA reads TGTGCCGGGACAGGGGGTTCGGGTGGAAATCAGCCCCAGCATTTT. Its protein product is CAGTGGSGGNQPQHF.

This chain uses TRBV29-1 with TRBJ2-7; unclear D gene. CDR1 is SQVTM and CDR2 is ANQGSEA in the germline V gene. The germline V and J ends were trimmed by 2 bases and 5 bases, with 10 bases remaining between them. The CDR3 runs 12 residues. This CDR3 is CSVESSGHEQYF. The CDR3 DNA reads TGCAGCGTTGAAAGCAGTGGGCACGAGCAGTACTTC.

The chain couples TRBV18 to TRBJ1-2; no firm D call. This CDR3 comprises 15 residues. Germline CDR1 KGHSH, CDR2 LQKENI. Trimming cost V 0 bases and J 0 bases, with 8 bases left between them. The CDR3 here is CASSPPTGTNYGYTF. In DNA, the CDR3 is TGTGCCAGCTCACCACCGACCGGCACTAACTATGGCTACACCTTC.

This chain uses TRBV3-1 (or the pseudogene TRBV3-2) with TRBJ1-2; possibly TRBD1 for D (6 bases). The length of the CDR3 is 15 residues. The V gene's germline CDR1 is LGHDT and CDR2 YNNKEL (reference sequence). V lost 4 bases, J lost 8 bases, and 20 bases lay in between. The CDR3 here is CASSPLGAAIRGYTF. CDR3 nucleotides: TGTGCCAGCAGCCCCTTGGGGGCAGCGATAAGGGGCTACACCTTC.

This clone occurred once. The chain links TRBV5-4 to TRBJ2-1; 11 bases match TRBD2. J lost 6 bases, V lost 2 bases, and 7 bases had no gene match. This CDR3 has 16 residues. Looked up from germline, CDR1 is SGHNT and CDR2 is YYREEE (reference sequence). The CDR3, as DNA: TGTGCCAGCAGCTTAGGGGCGCTAGCGGGAGGCAATGAGCAGTTCTTC. It is translated as CASSLGALAGGNEQFF.

This sequence joins TRBV2 and TRBJ2-1, with TRBD1 matching over 12 bases. The V gene's germline CDR1 is SNHLY and CDR2 FYNNEI. After removal of 6 bases from V and 5 bases from J, the junction contained 11 bases not matched to a gene. CDR3 size: 17 residues. CDR3 protein: CASSPGTGGYQDNEQFF. In nucleotides, the CDR3 is TGTGCCAGCAGCCCCGGGACAGGGGGCTATCAAGACAATGAGCAGTTCTTC.

V gene TRBV11-2 combines with J gene TRBJ2-7, with 7 nucleotides matching TRBD2. Germline V gene sequence: CDR1 SGHAT, CDR2 FQNNGV. This CDR3 has 15 residues. The V segment lost 5 bases and the J segment 3 bases; nucleotides outside the gene matches: 10. In nucleotides, the CDR3 is TGTGCCAGCAGCGCATCTGGGGGGGGAAACTACGAGCAGTACTTC. Protein: CASSASGGGNYEQYF.

The CDR3 sequence is CASSSGSLLQPQHF. For the CDR3, the DNA is TGTGCCAGCAGTTCGGGCAGTCTCCTTCAGCCCCAGCATTTT. This sequence joins TRBV6-2 or TRBV6-3 and TRBJ1-5; D unclear. CDR1 and CDR2 (germline): MNHEY, SVGEGT. V was shortened by 4 bases and J by 6 bases, with 13 bases between the two germline ends. CDR3 length: 14 amino acids.

CDR3 sequence (DNA): TGCGCCAGCAGCCAAGAATGGCGGAACTCCTACGAGCAGTACTTC. This sequence encodes CASSQEWRNSYEQYF. The chain carries TRBV4-1 and TRBJ2-7; D unresolved. This CDR3 has 15 amino acids. Trimming left V 0 bases short and J 0 bases short, with 9 bases between. Per germline, CDR1 MGHRA and CDR2 YSYEKL.

This clone is a singleton in its sample. The chain links TRBV18 to TRBJ1-5; 7 nucleotides agree with TRBD1. CDR3 length: 16 residues. V dropped 1 base and J dropped 4; count of bases not matched to a gene: 7. The germline gives CDR1 KGHSH, CDR2 LQKENI. CDR3 bases: TGTGCCAGCTCACCACTTGCGGGACAGCTTAATCAGCCCCAGCATTTT. Its protein is CASSPLAGQLNQPQHF.

The V gene is TRBV6-5, the J gene TRBJ2-5, with a weak D call TRBD2 (8 bases). CDR1 is MNHEY and CDR2 is SVGAGI in the germline V gene. CDR3 length: 13 residues. Trimming left V 10 bases short and J 5 bases short, with 17 bases between. As DNA, the CDR3 is TGTGCCACCGGGAGGGGGCGCGGGGAGACCCAGTACTTC. Its translation is CATGRGRGETQYF.

The rearrangement links TRBV5-1 to TRBJ1-4; D gene ambiguous. Germline-derived CDR1 and CDR2 are SGHRS and YFSETQ. The CDR3 has 15 amino acids. The ends were cut back, 6 bases at V and 6 bases at J, with 18 bases in the middle. The DNA for the CDR3 is TGCGCCAGCACCCGCAGCGGGCGGTCGGATGAAAAACTGTTTTTT. This translates into CASTRSGRSDEKLFF.

The V call is TRBV3-1 (or the pseudogene TRBV3-2), the J call TRBJ1-5, with D hard to call. CDR1 and CDR2 (germline): LGHDT, YNNKEL (reference sequence). V was trimmed by 0 bases and J by 3 bases, leaving 9 bases between them. The CDR3 extends over 15 amino acids. This CDR3 reads CASSQDGRPNQPQHF. CDR3 in DNA: TGTGCCAGCAGCCAAGACGGGCGCCCCAATCAGCCCCAGCATTTT.

J is TRBJ2-3 and V is TRBV11-2; 10 bases are shared with TRBD2. The germline V gene encodes CDR1 SGHAT and CDR2 FQNNGV. V dropped 8 bases and J dropped 1; count of bases not matched to a gene: 3. This CDR3 region has 14 residues. CDR3 in amino acids: CASGLAGGTDTQYF. CDR3 sequence (DNA): TGTGCCAGCGGGCTAGCGGGGGGCACAGATACGCAGTATTTT.

V and J are TRBV7-2 and TRBJ2-1; TRBD2 matches 7 bases. This CDR3 region has 14 residues. Germline CDR1 is SGHTA and CDR2 is FQGNSA. V lost 4 bases, J lost 10 bases, and 10 bases stayed unmatched. CDR3 sequence: CASSSKRGWGEQFF. For the CDR3, the DNA is TGTGCCAGCAGCTCCAAGCGGGGATGGGGGGAGCAGTTCTTC.

This chain uses TRBV15 with TRBJ1-1; D might be TRBD1 (5 bases). V dropped 7 bases and J dropped 3 bases, with 18 bases sitting between them. Germline CDR1 LNHNV, CDR2 YYDKDF (reference sequence). This CDR3 region has 15 residues. The CDR3 reads CATTSRTGPDTEAFF. CDR3 bases: TGTGCCACCACCAGTAGAACGGGGCCCGACACTGAAGCTTTCTTT.

This chain's CDR3 is CASRTGYNSPLHF. In nucleotides, the CDR3 is TGTGCCAGTAGGACAGGGTATAATTCACCCCTCCACTTT. J is TRBJ1-6 and V is TRBV19, with TRBD1 identical over 7 bases. Germline values: CDR1 LNHDA, CDR2 SQIVND (reference sequence). With V trimmed by 6 bases and J by 4 bases, 0 bases remained unmatched. The CDR3 contains 13 residues.

The genes are TRBV6-2 or TRBV6-3 and TRBJ2-2; D not certain. Per germline, CDR1 MNHEY and CDR2 SVGEGT. V was clipped by 5 bases and J by 1 base, with 2 bases between them. The CDR3 contains 12 residues. This CDR3 reads CASSENTGELFF. The CDR3 DNA follows: TGTGCCAGCAGTGAGAACACCGGGGAGCTGTTTTTT.

The chain carries TRBV18 and TRBJ2-7, with TRBD2 identical over 11 bases. With V trimmed by 3 bases and J by 2 bases, 6 bases remained unmatched. Looked up from germline, CDR1 is KGHSH and CDR2 is LQKENI. The CDR3 sequence is 16 residues long. The CDR3 reads CASSPSTSGETYEQYF. The CDR3 nucleotides are TGTGCCAGCTCACCTTCGACTAGCGGGGAAACCTACGAGCAGTACTTC.

A single count supports this clone. The rearrangement links TRBV9 to TRBJ2-1, with 8 nucleotides matching TRBD1. The germline V gene has CDR1 SGDLS and CDR2 YYNGEE. V lost 1 base to trimming and J lost 9 bases; unmatched junction nucleotides: 9. The CDR3 totals 15 residues. CDR3 sequence reads: CASSVQRLQGVEQFF. The CDR3 DNA reads as TGTGCCAGCAGCGTACAACGATTACAGGGGGTTGAGCAGTTCTTC.

The rearrangement uses TRBV5-1 and TRBJ2-7; D is uncertain. The germline V gene has CDR1 SGHRS and CDR2 YFSETQ. This CDR3 spans 13 amino acids. V was clipped by 4 bases and J by 3 bases, with 11 bases between them. The CDR3 nucleotides are TGCGCCAGCAGCCCTGCAAACCGCTACGAGCAGTACTTC. Translation gives CASSPANRYEQYF.